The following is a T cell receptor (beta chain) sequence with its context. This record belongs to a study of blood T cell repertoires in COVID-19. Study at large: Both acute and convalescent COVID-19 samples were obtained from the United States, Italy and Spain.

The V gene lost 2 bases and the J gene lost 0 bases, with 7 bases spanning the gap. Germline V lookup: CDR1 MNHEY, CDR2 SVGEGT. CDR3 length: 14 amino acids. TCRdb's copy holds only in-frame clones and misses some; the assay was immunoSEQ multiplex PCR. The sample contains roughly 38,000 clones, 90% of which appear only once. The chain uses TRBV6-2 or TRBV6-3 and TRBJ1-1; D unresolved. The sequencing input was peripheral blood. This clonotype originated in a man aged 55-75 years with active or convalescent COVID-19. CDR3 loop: CASSYERMNTEAFF. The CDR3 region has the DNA TGTGCCAGCAGTTACGAGCGGATGAACACTGAAGCTTTCTTT.